A single sample is the source of the 6 T cell receptor beta chains below, sequenced in a study of cytomegalovirus exposure and HLA in healthy donors. PCR was performed using 60 Vbeta and 13 Jbeta primers. Profiling relied on immunoSEQ multiplex PCR, and the TCRdb table lists in-frame clones only, not all of them. The sample yields 150,000 to 170,000 clones, around 74% seen once. The sequenced material came from PBMCs. The receptors originated from a man aged 18-30 years in good health and CMV-seronegative.

V usage is TRBV7-9 and J usage is TRBJ2-7, with D perhaps matching TRBD1 (5 bases). The germline V and J ends were trimmed by 5 bases and 11 bases, with 19 bases remaining between them. The germline V gene has CDR1 SEHNR and CDR2 FQNEAQ (reference sequence). There are 13 residues in the CDR3. CDR3 sequence (DNA): TGTGCCAGCAGCCGAACTATTTACAGGTTCAAGTACGTC. Its protein is CASSRTIYRFKYV.

This chain's CDR3 is CASSTGTGNSNQPQHF. CDR3 sequence (DNA): TGTGCCAGTAGTACCGGGACAGGGAACAGCAATCAGCCCCAGCATTTT. This chain joins TRBV19 and TRBJ1-5; the match to TRBD1 covers 9 bases. Germline V gene data show CDR1 as LNHDA and CDR2 as SQIVND (reference sequence). The CDR3 is made up of 16 amino acids. Trimming cost V 4 bases and J 1 base; bases outside gene matches: 5.

This rearrangement joins TRBV7-9 to TRBJ2-3; perhaps TRBD2 as D (7 bases). Germline assignment: CDR1 SEHNR and CDR2 FQNEAQ (reference sequence). This CDR3 has 16 residues. The V and J ends lost 1 base and 2 bases respectively, with 13 bases between them. The CDR3 reads CASSLDGGGFTDTQYF. The CDR3 DNA sequence: TGTGCCAGCAGCTTAGACGGCGGGGGCTTCACAGATACGCAGTATTTT. The whole variable domain, remainder taken from reference TRBV7-9 and TRBJ2-3, is DTGVSQNPRHKITKRGQNVTFRCDPISEHNRLYWYRQTLGQGPEFLTYFQNEAQLEKSRLLSDRFSAERPKGSFSTLEIQRTEQGDSAMYLCASSLDGGGFTDTQYFGPGTRLTVL.

In this sample, this clone turned up once. The chain recombines TRBV7-2 with TRBJ1-5, with D tentatively TRBD1 (6 bases). Germline CDR1 reads SGHTA; CDR2 reads FQGNSA. V shed 5 bases and J shed 6 bases, with 11 bases lying between them. The CDR3 has 13 residues. CDR3 loop: CASSGTTTQPQHF. CDR3 DNA: TGTGCCAGCAGCGGGACAACTACTCAGCCCCAGCATTTT.

This chain joins TRBV30 and TRBJ1-4; D uncertain. CDR1 GTSNPN and CDR2 SVGIG come from the germline V gene (reference sequence). The length of the CDR3 is 15 residues. Trimming cost V 2 bases and J 5 bases, with 15 bases left between them. The DNA for the CDR3 is TGTGCCTGGAGTTTTGGCGGAGGAATAAATGAAAAACTGTTTTTT. Translated: CAWSFGGGINEKLFF. The whole variable domain, filled in from reference TRBV30 and TRBJ1-4, reads SQTIHQWPATLVQPVGSPLSLECTVEGTSNPNLYWYRQAAGRGLQLLFYSVGIGQISSEVPQNLSASRPQDRQFILSSKKLLLSDSGFYLCAWSFGGGINEKLFFGSGTQLSVL.

The V and J genes are TRBV19 and TRBJ1-6, with 8 bases matching TRBD1. The length of the CDR3 is 14 residues. V was pared by 1 base and J by 9 bases, with 2 bases of the junction left unmatched. The germline V gene encodes CDR1 LNHDA and CDR2 SQIVND (reference sequence). The CDR3 is CASSIGQGASPLHF. CDR3 nucleotides: TGTGCCAGTAGTATAGGGCAGGGGGCTTCACCCCTCCACTTT.